Listed below are T cell receptor beta chains from one sample, sequenced in a study of blood T cell repertoires in COVID-19. The repertoire was sequenced with immunoSEQ multiplex PCR; TCRdb's copy has only in-frame clones and lacks some. The table records about 300,000 clones, about 91% of them present only once. The specimen sequenced was peripheral blood. These receptors all come from a woman in her twenties or thirties who had recovered from COVID-19. CDR3s include the opening cysteine and the closing phenylalanine or tryptophan. A D gene is named only where the DNA matches it firmly. A clone size is listed for some rows: how often the clone was seen (once, few, many), or a class if it is expanded.

d_call	clone_size	j_call	v_call	cdr3_aa	cdr3_nt
TRBD2	-	TRBJ2-5	TRBV7-2	CASSLRSGGRVETQYF	TGTGCCAGCAGCTTACGAAGCGGGGGCCGGGTTGAGACCCAGTACTTC
TRBD1	-	TRBJ2-5	TRBV7-2	CASSLVGTGAQETQYF	TGTGCCAGCAGCTTAGTCGGGACAGGCGCTCAAGAGACCCAGTACTTC
-	-	TRBJ1-1	TRBV5-1	CASSSTGIGTEAFF	TGCGCCAGCAGCTCCACAGGGATCGGAACTGAAGCTTTCTTT
-	-	TRBJ2-5	TRBV5-6	CASSLPGGETQYF	TGTGCCAGCAGCTTGCCAGGGGGGGAGACCCAGTACTTC
-	-	TRBJ1-2	TRBV11-2	CASRSGRQSSYGYTF	TGTGCCAGCAGATCCGGTCGACAGTCATCCTATGGCTACACCTTC
TRBD1	-	TRBJ2-5	TRBV19	CASSQLGQGIQYF	TGTGCCAGTAGTCAATTGGGACAGGGGATCCAGTACTTC
-	-	TRBJ2-7	TRBV3-1/TRBV3-2	CASSQGELDEQYF	TGTGCCAGCAGCCAAGGGGAGCTAGACGAGCAGTACTTC
-	-	TRBJ1-1	TRBV4-3	CASSQANGRGTEAFF	TGCGCCAGCAGCCAAGCTAACGGGAGGGGCACTGAAGCTTTCTTT
TRBD2	-	TRBJ2-2	TRBV5-5	CASSSRLAAYTGELFF	TGTGCCAGCAGCTCCCGACTAGCGGCCTACACCGGGGAGCTGTTTTTT
TRBD1	many	TRBJ1-5	TRBV27	CASSPDRGRGHSNQPQHF	TGTGCCAGCAGTCCCGACAGGGGAAGGGGCCATAGCAATCAGCCCCAGCATTTT
TRBD1	-	TRBJ1-1	TRBV5-6	CASSFTGATEAFF	TGTGCCAGCAGCTTCACAGGGGCCACTGAAGCTTTCTTT
-	-	TRBJ2-2	TRBV14	CASSWAGRNTGELFF	TGTGCCAGCAGCTGGGCGGGGAGGAACACCGGGGAGCTGTTTTTT
TRBD2	-	TRBJ2-3	TRBV3-1/TRBV3-2	CASSQDRGGLALPDTQYF	TGTGCCAGCAGCCAAGATCGAGGGGGACTAGCGTTGCCAGATACGCAGTATTTT
-	few	TRBJ2-7	TRBV28	CASSSYEGVNYEQYF	TGTGCCAGCAGTTCCTATGAAGGGGTAAACTACGAGCAGTACTTC
TRBD1	-	TRBJ2-7	TRBV9	CASSALSGTGRQYF	TGTGCCAGCAGCGCCTTATCCGGGACAGGGAGACAGTACTTC
TRBD1	-	TRBJ1-6	TRBV6-6	CASRRGQDNSPLHF	TGTGCCAGCAGACGCGGACAGGATAATTCACCCCTCCACTTT
-	once	TRBJ2-7	TRBV9	CASSVEASAFEQYF	TGTGCCAGCAGCGTAGAAGCTAGCGCCTTCGAGCAGTACTTC
TRBD2	-	TRBJ2-3	TRBV7-2	CASSSGLAVDTQYF	TGTGCCAGCAGCTCTGGACTAGCCGTAGATACGCAGTATTTT
-	-	TRBJ1-3	TRBV5-1	CASSSGTQISSGNTIYF	TGCGCCAGCAGCTCGGGAACACAGATCAGTTCTGGAAACACCATATATTTT
-	-	TRBJ2-2	TRBV12-2	CASRQGEAGDTGELFF	TGTGCAAGTCGCCAGGGGGAAGCGGGGGACACCGGGGAGCTGTTTTTT
-	-	TRBJ1-4	TRBV5-1	CASRRRDADEKLFF	TGCGCCAGCAGAAGGCGGGACGCGGATGAAAAACTGTTTTTT
-	-	TRBJ1-5	TRBV6-6	CASRQPNSNQPQHF	TGTGCCAGCAGACAGCCAAATAGCAATCAGCCCCAGCATTTT
-	-	TRBJ1-4	TRBV4-1	CASSQGGGAGEKLFF	TGCGCCAGCAGCCAAGGGGGGGGTGCAGGTGAAAAACTGTTTTTT
TRBD1	-	TRBJ1-1	TRBV18	CASVGQWNTEAFF	TGTGCCAGCGTGGGACAGTGGAACACTGAAGCTTTCTTT
TRBD2	-	TRBJ2-1	TRBV7-3	CASSSLAGGNNEQFF	TGTGCCAGCAGCTCTCTAGCGGGGGGGAACAATGAGCAGTTCTTC
-	-	TRBJ1-1	TRBV6-6	CASSLRPEDPEAFF	TGTGCCAGCAGCCTCCGTCCGGAGGACCCTGAAGCTTTCTTT
TRBD1	-	TRBJ1-5	TRBV5-5	CASSTTGGLNQPQHF	TGTGCCAGCAGCACGACAGGGGGCCTCAATCAGCCCCAGCATTTT
-	-	TRBJ1-4	TRBV7-9	CASSSGHGEKLFF	TGTGCCAGCAGCTCGGGACATGGTGAAAAACTGTTTTTT